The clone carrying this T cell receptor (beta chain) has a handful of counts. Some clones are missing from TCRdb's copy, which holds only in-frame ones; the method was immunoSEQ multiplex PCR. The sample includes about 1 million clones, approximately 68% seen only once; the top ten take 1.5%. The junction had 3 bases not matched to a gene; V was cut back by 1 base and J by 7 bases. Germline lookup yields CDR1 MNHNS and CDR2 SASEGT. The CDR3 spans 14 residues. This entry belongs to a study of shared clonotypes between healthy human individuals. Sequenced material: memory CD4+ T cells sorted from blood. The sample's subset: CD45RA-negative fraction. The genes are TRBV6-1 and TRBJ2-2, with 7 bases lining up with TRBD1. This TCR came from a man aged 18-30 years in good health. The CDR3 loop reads CASSEVQGFGELFF. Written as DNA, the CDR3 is TGTGCCAGCAGTGAAGTACAGGGGTTCGGGGAGCTGTTTTTT.